Shown below are 15 T cell receptor beta chains from a single sample sequenced in a study of cytomegalovirus exposure and HLA in healthy donors. 13 Jbeta primers and 60 Vbeta primers were used for the PCR. Using immunoSEQ multiplex PCR, the repertoire was profiled, and TCRdb retains in-frame clones only, with some absent. Counted here are 75,000 to 100,000 clones, around 80% occurring once; the ten biggest clones make up 6% to 8%. What was sequenced was PBMCs. The source is a young man in good health and CMV-seronegative.

This chain links TRBV4-2 with TRBJ2-7; D unresolved. From germline, CDR1 is LGHNA and CDR2 YNFKEQ. V lost 1 base and J lost 3, with 10 bases in between. The CDR3 is 14 residues long. The CDR3 region is CASSQALGYYEQYF. DNA of the CDR3: TGTGCCAGCAGCCAAGCTCTCGGGTACTACGAGCAGTACTTC.

The CDR3 region has the DNA TGTGCCAGCACCGGGACAGCTCCGAGAGGCTACACCTTC. This codes for CASTGTAPRGYTF. The chain is built from TRBV2 and TRBJ1-2; the match to TRBD1 covers 7 bases. The germline CDR1 and CDR2 sequences are SNHLY and FYNNEI. The junction had 10 bases not matched to a gene; V was cut back by 7 bases and J by 8 bases. This CDR3 region has 13 residues.

The rearrangement links TRBV13 to TRBJ2-7; the match to TRBD2 covers 11 bases. This CDR3 comprises 15 residues. CDR1 and CDR2 (germline): PRHDT, FYEKMQ (reference sequence). Losses at the gene ends were 8 bases for V and 0 bases for J; bases not matched to a gene: 6. This chain's CDR3 is CASHRLAGSSYEQYF. The CDR3 coding sequence is TGTGCCAGCCATCGACTAGCGGGGTCCTCCTACGAGCAGTACTTC. Together with reference TRBV13 and TRBJ2-7, the CDR3 gives the full variable domain: AAGVIQSPRHLIKEKRETATLKCYPIPRHDTVYWYQQGPGQDPQFLISFYEKMQSDKGSIPDRFSAQQFSDYHSELNMSSLELGDSALYFCASHRLAGSSYEQYFGPGTRLTVT.

In this sample, this clone turned up once. V is TRBV7-9 and J is TRBJ1-2; TRBD1 might be the D (6 bases). The CDR3 consists of 13 residues. Germline V gene data show CDR1 as SEHNR and CDR2 as FQNEAQ (reference sequence). V lost 5 bases, J lost 8 bases, and 15 bases lay in between. CDR3 nucleotide sequence: TGTGCCAGCAGCCTCGACGGGGGGGCCGGCTACACCTTC. Its protein is CASSLDGGAGYTF.

V usage is TRBV30 and J usage is TRBJ1-1, with D perhaps TRBD1 (5 bases). This CDR3 is built from 14 residues. Germline-derived CDR1 and CDR2 are GTSNPN and SVGIG (reference sequence). V lost 3 bases and J lost 4, with 15 bases in between. CDR3 DNA: TGTGCCTGGAGAGGGAAAGGGGATCGCACTGAAGCTTTCTTT. Its protein product is CAWRGKGDRTEAFF.

The chain has TRBV5-1 and TRBJ2-3, with 10 bases fitting TRBD2. CDR3 length: 18 amino acids. Germline V gives CDR1 SGHRS, CDR2 YFSETQ. J lost 0 bases, V lost 0 bases, and 7 bases had no gene match. CDR3 region: CASSLVWASGGSTDTQYF. The CDR3 DNA reads TGCGCCAGCAGCTTGGTGTGGGCTAGCGGGGGAAGCACAGATACGCAGTATTTT. Based on the CDR3 plus reference TRBV5-1 and TRBJ2-3, the full variable domain is KAGVTQTPRYLIKTRGQQVTLSCSPISGHRSVSWYQQTPGQGLQFLFEYFSETQRNKGNFPGRFSGRQFSNSRSEMNVSTLELGDSALYLCASSLVWASGGSTDTQYFGPGTRLTVL.

The chain employs TRBV9 and TRBJ2-2; 13 positions match TRBD2. Trimming cost V 4 bases and J 2 bases; bases outside gene matches: 2. Germline loops: CDR1 SGDLS, CDR2 YYNGEE. The CDR3 covers 16 residues. CDR3 region: CASSTSGRANTGELFF. CDR3 bases: TGTGCCAGCAGCACTAGCGGGAGGGCCAACACCGGGGAGCTGTTTTTT.

This clone was counted once. V gene TRBV15 combines with J gene TRBJ2-1; D gene unclear. CDR3 length: 13 amino acids. CDR1 and CDR2 (germline): LNHNV, YYDKDF (reference sequence). V gave up 5 bases and J gave up 4 bases, with 9 bases separating them. The CDR3 spells CATSPLSYNEQFF. CDR3 DNA sequence: TGTGCCACCAGCCCTCTTTCGTACAATGAGCAGTTCTTC.

The chain links TRBV9 to TRBJ1-1; 7 positions match TRBD1. The CDR3 has 15 residues. J gave up 7 bases and V 0 bases, and 9 bases lay outside the gene matches. Germline-derived CDR1 and CDR2 are SGDLS and YYNGEE. CDR3 in amino acids: CASSVVGTAGGEAFF. CDR3 nucleotides: TGTGCCAGCAGCGTAGTAGGGACGGCAGGGGGTGAAGCTTTCTTT. Combining the CDR3 with reference TRBV9 and TRBJ1-1 gives the whole variable domain DSGVTQTPKHLITATGQRVTLRCSPRSGDLSVYWYQQSLDQGLQFLIQYYNGEERAKGNILERFSAQQFPDLHSELNLSSLELGDSALYFCASSVVGTAGGEAFFGQGTRLTVV.

The chain joins TRBV28 to TRBJ1-1, with TRBD1 identical over 8 bases. Germline CDR1 and CDR2: MDHEN and SYDVKM. J was trimmed by 10 bases and V by 2 bases; bases with no gene match: 0. This CDR3 has 11 amino acids. Written as DNA, the CDR3 is TGTGCCAGCAGTTTAGGGACAGGAGCTTTCTTT. It yields the protein CASSLGTGAFF.

The chain recombines TRBV2 with TRBJ2-3; no firm D call. V was clipped by 7 bases and J by 2 bases, with 10 bases between them. The CDR3 runs 13 residues. CDR1 and CDR2 (germline): SNHLY, FYNNEI. The CDR3 nucleotides are TGTGCCAGCATCGGGTCTTACACAGATACGCAGTATTTT. It yields the protein CASIGSYTDTQYF.

The chain combines TRBV2 with TRBJ2-7; 8 bases are shared with TRBD1. V gave up 5 bases and J gave up 1 base; unmatched junction bases: 7. CDR1 and CDR2 from the germline V gene are SNHLY and FYNNEI. The CDR3 runs to 15 residues. The CDR3 sequence: CASSRDRYSSYEQYF. For the CDR3, the DNA is TGTGCCAGCAGTCGGGACAGGTATTCTTCCTACGAGCAGTACTTC. The full variable domain, its missing parts supplied by reference TRBV2 and TRBJ2-7, is EPEVTQTPSHQVTQMGQEVILRCVPISNHLYFYWYRQILGQKVEFLVSFYNNEISEKSEIFDDQFSVERPDGSNFTLKIRSTKLEDSAMYFCASSRDRYSSYEQYFGPGTRLTVT.

The chain couples TRBV4-3 to TRBJ2-5, with D tentatively TRBD1 (6 bases). V lost 4 bases and J lost 3, with 15 bases in between. The CDR3 is 15 amino acids. Germline-derived CDR1 and CDR2 are LGHNA and YSLEER. CDR3 nucleotide sequence: TGCGCCAGCAGCCGTCAGCGGACAGTAGAAGAGACCCAGTACTTC. Translating it yields CASSRQRTVEETQYF.

The CDR3 DNA is TGTGCCAGCACCCAAACTGAGGCCAACGTCCTGACTTTC. This codes for CASTQTEANVLTF. V is TRBV7-6 and J is TRBJ2-6; D not resolved. This CDR3 is 13 amino acids long. Germline V gene lookup returns CDR1 SGHVS and CDR2 FNYEAQ. V shed 7 bases and J shed 6 bases, with 10 bases lying between them.

The rearrangement joins TRBV6-6 to TRBJ1-1, with a weak D call TRBD1 (5 bases). V was trimmed by 2 bases and J by 4 bases, leaving 8 bases between them. This CDR3 comprises 13 residues. CDR1 is MNHNY, CDR2 SVGAGI, per germline (reference sequence). The DNA of the CDR3 is TGTGCCAGCAGTTACCTCGGGGGCACTGAAGCTTTCTTT. It is translated as CASSYLGGTEAFF.